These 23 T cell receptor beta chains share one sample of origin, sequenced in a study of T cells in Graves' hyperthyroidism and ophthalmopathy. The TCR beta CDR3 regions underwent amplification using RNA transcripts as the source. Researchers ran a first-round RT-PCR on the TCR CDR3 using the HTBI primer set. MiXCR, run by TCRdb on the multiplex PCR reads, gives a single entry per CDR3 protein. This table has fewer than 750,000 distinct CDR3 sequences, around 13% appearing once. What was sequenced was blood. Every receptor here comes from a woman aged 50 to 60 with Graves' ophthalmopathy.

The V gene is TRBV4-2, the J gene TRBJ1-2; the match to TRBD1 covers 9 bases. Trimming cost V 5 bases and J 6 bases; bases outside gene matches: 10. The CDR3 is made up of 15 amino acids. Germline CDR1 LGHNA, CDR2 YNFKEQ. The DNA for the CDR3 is TGTGCCAGCAGCTTCCGACAGGGGGATTCCGATGGCTACACCTTC. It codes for CASSFRQGDSDGYTF.

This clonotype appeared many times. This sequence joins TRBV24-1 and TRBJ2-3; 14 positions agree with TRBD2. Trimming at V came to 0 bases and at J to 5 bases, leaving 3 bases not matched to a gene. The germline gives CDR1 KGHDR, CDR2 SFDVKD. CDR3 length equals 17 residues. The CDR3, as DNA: TGTGCCACCAGTGATTTGCCTGGACTAGCGGGAGGAGATACGCAGTATTTT. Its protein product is CATSDLPGLAGGDTQYF.

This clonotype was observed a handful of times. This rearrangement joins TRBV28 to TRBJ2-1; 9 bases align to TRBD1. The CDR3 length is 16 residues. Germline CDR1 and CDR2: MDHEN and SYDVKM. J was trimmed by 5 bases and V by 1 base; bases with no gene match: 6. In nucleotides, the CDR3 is TGTGCCAGCAGTTTATATCAGGGACAGGGTAACAATGAGCAGTTCTTC. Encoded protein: CASSLYQGQGNNEQFF.

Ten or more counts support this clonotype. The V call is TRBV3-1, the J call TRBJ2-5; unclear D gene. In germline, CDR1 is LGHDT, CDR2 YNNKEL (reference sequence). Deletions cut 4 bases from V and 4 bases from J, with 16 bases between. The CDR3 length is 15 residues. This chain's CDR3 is CASSRPLGRAETQYF. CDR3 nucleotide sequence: TGTGCCAGCAGCCGACCCTTGGGTCGTGCAGAGACCCAGTACTTC.

CDR3: CASSQEVSGGGLFTDTQYF. The CDR3 bases are TGCGCCAGCAGCCAAGAGGTGTCAGGGGGGGGACTTTTCACAGATACGCAGTATTTT. The chain links TRBV4-3 to TRBJ2-3; D may correspond to TRBD1 or TRBD2 (7 bases each). The germline V gene encodes CDR1 LGHNA and CDR2 YSLEER. This CDR3 contains 19 residues. V was cut by 0 bases and J by 2 bases, with 21 bases left in between.

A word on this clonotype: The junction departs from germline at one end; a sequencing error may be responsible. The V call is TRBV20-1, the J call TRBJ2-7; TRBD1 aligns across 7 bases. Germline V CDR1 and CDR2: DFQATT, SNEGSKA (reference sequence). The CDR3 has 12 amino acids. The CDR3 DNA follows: TGCAGTGCTAGAACAGGGACAGCCAACGCACACTTC. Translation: CSARTGTANAHF.

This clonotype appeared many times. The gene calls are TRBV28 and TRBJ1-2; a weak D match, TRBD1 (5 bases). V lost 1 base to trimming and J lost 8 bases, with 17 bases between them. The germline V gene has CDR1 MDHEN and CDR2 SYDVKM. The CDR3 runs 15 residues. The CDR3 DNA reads TGTGCCAGCAGTTTATCCGTCGGGGCAATCCGGGGCTACACCTTC. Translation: CASSLSVGAIRGYTF.

CDR3 in amino acids: CASSDHRAREQYF. The CDR3 DNA reads TGTGCCAGCAGTGATCATAGGGCACGGGAGCAGTACTTC. This chain joins TRBV6-1 and TRBJ2-7, with no clear D. V was shortened by 3 bases and J by 7 bases, with 13 bases between the two germline ends. Germline CDR1 reads MNHNS; CDR2 reads SASEGT. This CDR3 spans 13 amino acids.

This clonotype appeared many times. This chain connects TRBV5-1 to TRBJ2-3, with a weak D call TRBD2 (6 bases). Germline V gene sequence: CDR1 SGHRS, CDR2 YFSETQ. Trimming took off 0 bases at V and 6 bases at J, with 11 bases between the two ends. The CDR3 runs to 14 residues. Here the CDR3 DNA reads TGCGCCAGCAGCTTGGCCGGGAGTGGGGATACGCAGTATTTT. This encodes CASSLAGSGDTQYF.

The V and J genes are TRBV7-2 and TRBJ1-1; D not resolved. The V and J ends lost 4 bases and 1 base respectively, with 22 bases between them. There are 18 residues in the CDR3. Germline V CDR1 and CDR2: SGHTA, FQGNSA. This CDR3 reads CASSWTPTLPGENTEAFF. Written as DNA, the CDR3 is TGTGCCAGCAGCTGGACTCCGACACTCCCGGGCGAGAACACTGAAGCTTTCTTT.

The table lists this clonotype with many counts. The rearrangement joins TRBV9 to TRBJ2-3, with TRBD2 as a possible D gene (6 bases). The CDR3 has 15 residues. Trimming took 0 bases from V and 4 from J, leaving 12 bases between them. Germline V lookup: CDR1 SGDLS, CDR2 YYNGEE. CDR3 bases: TGTGCCAGCAGCGTAGGGGCCGGGGGACCAGATACGCAGTATTTT. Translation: CASSVGAGGPDTQYF.

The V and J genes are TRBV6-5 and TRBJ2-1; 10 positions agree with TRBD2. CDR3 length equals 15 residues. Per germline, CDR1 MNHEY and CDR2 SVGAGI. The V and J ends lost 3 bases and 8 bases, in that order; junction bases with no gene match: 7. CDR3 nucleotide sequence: TGTGCCAGCAGTTATCGTAGCGGGAGGACGGATGAGCAGTTCTTC. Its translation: CASSYRSGRTDEQFF.

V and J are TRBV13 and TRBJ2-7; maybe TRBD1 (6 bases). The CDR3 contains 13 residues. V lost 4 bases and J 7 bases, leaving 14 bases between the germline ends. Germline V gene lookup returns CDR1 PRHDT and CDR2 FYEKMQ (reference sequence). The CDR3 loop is CASSSDRLREQYF. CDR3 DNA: TGTGCCAGCAGCTCGGACAGACTAAGGGAGCAGTACTTC.

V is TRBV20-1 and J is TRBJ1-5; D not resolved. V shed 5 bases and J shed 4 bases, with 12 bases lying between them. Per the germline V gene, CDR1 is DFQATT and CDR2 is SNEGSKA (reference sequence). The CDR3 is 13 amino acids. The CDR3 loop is CSAELQDNQPQHF. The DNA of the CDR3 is TGCAGTGCTGAGTTGCAGGATAATCAGCCCCAGCATTTT.

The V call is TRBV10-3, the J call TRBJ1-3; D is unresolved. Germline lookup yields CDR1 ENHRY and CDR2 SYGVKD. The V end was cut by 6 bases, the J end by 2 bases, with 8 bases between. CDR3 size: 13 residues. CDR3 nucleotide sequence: TGTGCCATCAGGAGGACGGCTGGAAACACCATATATTTT. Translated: CAIRRTAGNTIYF.

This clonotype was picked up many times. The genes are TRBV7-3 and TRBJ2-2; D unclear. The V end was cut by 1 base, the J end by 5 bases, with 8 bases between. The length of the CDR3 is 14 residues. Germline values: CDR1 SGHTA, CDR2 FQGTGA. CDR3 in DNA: TGTGCCAGCAGCTTAAGTGGTCAGACCGGGGAGCTGTTTTTT. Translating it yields CASSLSGQTGELFF. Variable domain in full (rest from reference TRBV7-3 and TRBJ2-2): GAGVSQTPSNKVTEKGKYVELRCDPISGHTALYWYRQSLGQGPEFLIYFQGTGAADDSGLPNDRFFAVRPEGSVSTLKIQRTERGDSAVYLCASSLSGQTGELFFGEGSRLTVL.

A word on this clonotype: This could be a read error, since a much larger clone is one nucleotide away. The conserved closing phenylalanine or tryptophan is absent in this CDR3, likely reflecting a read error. The CDR3 DNA reads TGTGCCAGCAGTTACAAGGACAACAATCAGCCCCAGCATTCT. Protein: CASSYKDNNQPQHS. V and J are TRBV6-2 or TRBV6-3 and TRBJ1-5, with D possibly TRBD1 on 5 matching bases. The ends were cut back, 2 bases at V and 3 bases at J, with 8 bases in the middle. This CDR3 region has 14 residues. CDR1 MNHEY and CDR2 SVGEGT come from the germline V gene.

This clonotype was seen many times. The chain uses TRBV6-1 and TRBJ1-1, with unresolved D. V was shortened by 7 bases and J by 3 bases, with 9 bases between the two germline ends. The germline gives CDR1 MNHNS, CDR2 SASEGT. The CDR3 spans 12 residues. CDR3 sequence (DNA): TGTGCCAGCATAGAGCGTTACACTGAAGCTTTCTTT. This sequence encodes CASIERYTEAFF.

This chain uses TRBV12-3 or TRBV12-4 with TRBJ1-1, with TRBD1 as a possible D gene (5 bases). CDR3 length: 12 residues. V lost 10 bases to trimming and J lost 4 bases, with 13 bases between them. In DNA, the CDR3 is TGTGCCACGACCTGGGGGATCACTGAAGCTTTCTTT. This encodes CATTWGITEAFF.

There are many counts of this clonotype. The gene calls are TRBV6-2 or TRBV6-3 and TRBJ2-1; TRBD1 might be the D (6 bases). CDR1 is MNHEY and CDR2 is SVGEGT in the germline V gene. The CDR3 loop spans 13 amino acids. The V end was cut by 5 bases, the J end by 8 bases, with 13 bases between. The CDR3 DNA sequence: TGTGCCAGCAGTATGCTCAGGGGAGATGAGCAGTTCTTC. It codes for CASSMLRGDEQFF.

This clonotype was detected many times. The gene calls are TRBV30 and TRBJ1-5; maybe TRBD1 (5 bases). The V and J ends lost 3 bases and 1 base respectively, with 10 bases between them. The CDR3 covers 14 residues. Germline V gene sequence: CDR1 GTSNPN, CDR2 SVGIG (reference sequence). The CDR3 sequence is CAWRSAGSNQPQHF. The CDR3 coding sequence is TGTGCCTGGAGGAGTGCAGGGAGCAATCAGCCCCAGCATTTT.

The CDR3 sequence: CASSQDQTSRGELFF. CDR3 in DNA: TGTGCCAGCAGCCAAGATCAGACTAGCCGTGGGGAGCTGTTTTTT. The chain carries TRBV3-1 and TRBJ2-2; 7 positions match TRBD2. The CDR3 is 15 residues long. Germline CDR1 is LGHDT and CDR2 is YNNKEL (reference sequence). V was clipped by 0 bases and J by 8 bases; unmatched bases: 6.

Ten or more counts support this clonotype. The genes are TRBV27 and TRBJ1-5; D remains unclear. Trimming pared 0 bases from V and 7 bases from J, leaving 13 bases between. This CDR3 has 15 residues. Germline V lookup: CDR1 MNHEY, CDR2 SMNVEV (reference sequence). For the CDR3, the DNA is TGTGCCAGCAGTTTATCGTCCGGGTTGACGCAGCCCCAGCATTTT. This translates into CASSLSSGLTQPQHF.